This T cell receptor beta chain was documented in a study of T cell responses to AZD1222 COVID-19 vaccine. Study at large: Researchers grouped second doses given at about 4 or about 12 weeks into one pool.

This CDR3 has 14 residues. Looked up from germline, CDR1 is LGHDT and CDR2 is YNNKEL (reference sequence). Trimming took off 5 bases at V and 2 bases at J, with 12 bases between the two ends. Repertoires were generated with immunoSEQ multiplex PCR, while TCRdb's copy carries only in-frame clones and drops some. Among tens of thousands of clones listed, around 90% were seen once. This chain uses TRBV3-1 (or the pseudogene TRBV3-2) with TRBJ1-2, with a tentative D call TRBD1 (5 bases). The source of this sequence is an adult in good health. This specimen consisted of peripheral blood, obtained on day 0 of AZD1222 vaccination. In nucleotides, the CDR3 is TGTGCCAGCAGCGCCCAGGGTAGGAACTATGGCTACACCTTC. As protein: CASSAQGRNYGYTF.